The sequence of this T cell receptor (beta chain) was determined in a study of radiotherapy plus CTLA-4 blockade in lung cancer. TCRdb's table, derived via immunoSEQ multiplex PCR, lists solely in-frame clones and lacks some. The table lists more than 90,000 clones, about 86% of them singletons, with 4.5% to 5% in the top ten. The junction had 8 bases not matched to a gene; V was cut back by 6 bases and J by 9 bases. Per germline, CDR1 MNHEY and CDR2 SVGAGI. CDR3 size: 14 residues. V is TRBV6-5 and J is TRBJ1-5; 10 nucleotides line up with TRBD1. The source was peripheral blood, collected from a patient treated with radiotherapy plus ipilimumab. This sequence originates from a human donor with non-small cell lung cancer that progressed on radiotherapy plus ipilimumab. CDR3: CASRADRGSSPQHF. The CDR3 DNA follows: TGTGCCAGCAGGGCGGACAGGGGGTCCTCGCCCCAGCATTTT.